The 31 T cell receptor beta chains given below trace back to one sample, sequenced in a study of OX40 agonist ivuxolimab in advanced cancers. Clones were sequenced by immunoSEQ multiplex PCR, and TCRdb holds only the in-frame ones, with some missing. Of about 78,000 clones in the sample, around nine tenths are singletons; the top ten hold 2.5% to 3.5%. The specimen was CD4+ or CD8+ T cells sorted from blood, collected in a trial of the OX40 agonist ivuxolimab. All receptors come from an adult with an advanced solid tumor such as melanoma, head and neck, liver or kidney cancer.

V usage is TRBV4-1 and J usage is TRBJ2-1; 10 positions agree with TRBD1. V shed 3 bases, J shed 10 bases, and the junction held 9 bases outside the gene matches. CDR3 length: 15 amino acids. Germline V lookup: CDR1 MGHRA, CDR2 YSYEKL. Here the CDR3 reads CASSQSGTGVEEQFF. The CDR3, as DNA: TGCGCCAGCAGCCAGAGCGGGACAGGGGTCGAAGAGCAGTTCTTC.

The V and J genes are TRBV19 and TRBJ2-2, with 8 bases identical to TRBD2. The V gene's germline CDR1 is LNHDA and CDR2 SQIVND (reference sequence). The CDR3 spans 16 residues. V gave up 4 bases and J gave up 5 bases; unmatched junction bases: 9. CDR3 sequence reads: CASSRMAGGGTGELFF. The CDR3 DNA follows: TGTGCCAGTAGTAGAATGGCGGGAGGAGGAACCGGGGAGCTGTTTTTT.

V usage is TRBV5-1 and J usage is TRBJ2-7; D perhaps matches TRBD2 (5 bases). V dropped 0 bases and J dropped 1 base, with 8 bases sitting between them. The germline V gene has CDR1 SGHRS and CDR2 YFSETQ. CDR3 length: 14 residues. Here the CDR3 reads CASSLDPGSYEQYF. CDR3 nucleotides: TGCGCCAGCAGCTTGGACCCGGGGTCCTACGAGCAGTACTTC.

V gene TRBV15 combines with J gene TRBJ2-5; 7 bases map to TRBD1. The V gene end was trimmed by 0 bases and the J gene end by 2 bases; junction bases not matched to a gene: 3. CDR1 and CDR2 from the germline V gene are LNHNV and YYDKDF (reference sequence). The CDR3 is 15 amino acids. The DNA for the CDR3 is TGTGCCACCAGCAGAGATAGGGGACAGCAAGAGACCCAGTACTTC. Translating gives CATSRDRGQQETQYF. Supplemented by reference TRBV15 and TRBJ2-5, the full variable domain reads DAMVIQNPRYQVTQFGKPVTLSCSQTLNHNVMYWYQQKSSQAPKLLFHYYDKDFNNEADTPDNFQSRRPNTSFCFLDIRSPGLGDTAMYLCATSRDRGQQETQYFGPGTRLLVL.

In its sample, this clone was seen once. The genes are TRBV14 and TRBJ1-2, with 9 bases that match TRBD1. This CDR3 spans 16 amino acids. Germline V gene data show CDR1 as SGHDN and CDR2 as FVKESK. V gave up 1 base and J gave up 3 bases; unmatched junction bases: 6. As DNA, the CDR3 is TGTGCCAGCAGCCAAGGACGGACAGGGGCAGACTATGGCTACACCTTC. Translation gives CASSQGRTGADYGYTF. Complete variable domain (other parts from reference TRBV14 and TRBJ1-2): EAGVTQFPSHSVIEKGQTVTLRCDPISGHDNLYWYRRVMGKEIKFLLHFVKESKQDESGMPNNRFLAERTGGTYSTLKVQPAELEDSGVYFCASSQGRTGADYGYTFGSGTRLTVV.

The rearrangement joins TRBV2 to TRBJ1-4; TRBD1 is a possible D gene (5 bases). The CDR3 extends over 16 amino acids. With 0 bases removed from V and 8 bases from J, the gap between germline ends came to 16 bases. CDR1 and CDR2 (germline): SNHLY, FYNNEI. CDR3 loop: CASSEALQGGKEKLFF. The CDR3 DNA sequence: TGTGCCAGCAGTGAAGCGCTTCAGGGTGGGAAAGAAAAACTGTTTTTT.

This clone was seen once. The chain combines TRBV27 with TRBJ1-3, with D unclear. Germline CDR1 reads MNHEY; CDR2 reads SMNVEV (reference sequence). The length of the CDR3 is 13 residues. V gave up 3 bases and J gave up 4 bases, with 7 bases separating them. This CDR3 reads CASSLLRGNTIYF. In DNA form, the CDR3 reads TGTGCCAGCAGTTTGTTGAGGGGAAACACCATATATTTT.

This chain links TRBV5-1 with TRBJ2-4, with D perhaps TRBD1 or TRBD2 (5 bases each). V dropped 0 bases and J dropped 9 bases, with 7 bases sitting between them. The CDR3 covers 12 residues. Germline CDR1 SGHRS, CDR2 YFSETQ. The CDR3 is CASSLERGIQYF. As DNA, the CDR3 is TGCGCCAGCAGCTTGGAGAGGGGCATTCAGTACTTC.

V is TRBV20-1 and J is TRBJ2-1; D gene unclear. This CDR3 is 11 amino acids long. Germline CDR1 reads DFQATT; CDR2 reads SNEGSKA (reference sequence). V lost 0 bases and J lost 8, with 5 bases in between. This CDR3 is CSARDPDEQFF. DNA of the CDR3: TGCAGTGCTAGAGACCCGGATGAGCAGTTCTTC.

The chain recombines TRBV14 with TRBJ1-6, with D uncertain. The CDR3 runs 14 residues. CDR1 and CDR2 (germline): SGHDN, FVKESK. V lost 5 bases to trimming and J lost 6 bases, with 11 bases between them. This chain's CDR3 is CASSARHLNSPLHF. For the CDR3, the DNA is TGTGCCAGCAGCGCGCGTCACCTTAATTCACCCCTCCACTTT.

V is TRBV28 and J is TRBJ1-2; 7 nucleotides align to TRBD1. Germline-derived CDR1 and CDR2 are MDHEN and SYDVKM. The trim removed 2 bases at V and 8 bases at J, leaving 8 bases unmatched. This CDR3 comprises 14 residues. CDR3 residues: CASSLPLTGKGYTF. The CDR3 DNA reads TGTGCCAGCAGTTTACCACTGACAGGGAAAGGCTACACCTTC.

This clone has more than one count but fewer than ten. J is TRBJ2-3 and V is TRBV5-4; 12 nucleotides line up with TRBD2. This CDR3 comprises 17 residues. Germline V gene sequence: CDR1 SGHNT, CDR2 YYREEE (reference sequence). Trimming removed 3 bases from V and 3 bases from J; junction bases left unmatched: 8. The CDR3, as DNA: TGTGCCAGCAGCTCGACTAGCGGGGGTTCCCGAACAGATACGCAGTATTTT. It encodes CASSSTSGGSRTDTQYF.

The chain employs TRBV30 and TRBJ1-2; D gene unclear. The CDR3 is 15 amino acids. V was shortened by 0 bases and J by 0 bases, with 11 bases between the two germline ends. CDR1 GTSNPN and CDR2 SVGIG come from the germline V gene (reference sequence). CDR3 amino acids: CAWSVRQAANYGYTF. DNA for the CDR3: TGTGCCTGGAGTGTAAGGCAGGCTGCTAACTATGGCTACACCTTC.

V gene TRBV19 combines with J gene TRBJ1-1, with TRBD1 as a possible D gene (5 bases). V was clipped by 3 bases and J by 0 bases, with 11 bases between them. The CDR3 contains 15 residues. The germline V gene encodes CDR1 LNHDA and CDR2 SQIVND (reference sequence). The CDR3 protein is CASSIPTAMNTEAFF. CDR3 DNA sequence: TGTGCCAGTAGTATCCCGACAGCTATGAACACTGAAGCTTTCTTT.

The V and J genes are TRBV28 and TRBJ1-5, with TRBD1 identical over 7 bases. Unmatched junction bases numbered 3, after V lost 4 bases and J lost 0 bases. Germline CDR1 reads MDHEN; CDR2 reads SYDVKM. The CDR3 is 15 residues long. CDR3 DNA sequence: TGTGCCAGCAGTTCCCAGGGGGGTAGCAATCAGCCCCAGCATTTT. Its protein product is CASSSQGGSNQPQHF.

The V and J genes are TRBV5-5 and TRBJ1-2; D not resolved. V was trimmed by 1 base and J by 0 bases, leaving 7 bases between them. Germline loops: CDR1 SGHKS, CDR2 YYEKEE (reference sequence). This CDR3 region has 14 residues. This CDR3 reads CASSLRQSNYGYTF. The CDR3 DNA sequence: TGTGCCAGCAGCTTGAGGCAGTCTAACTATGGCTACACCTTC.

V and J are TRBV6-6 and TRBJ1-4, with D uncertain. The V and J ends lost 4 bases and 0 bases respectively, with 12 bases between them. CDR1 and CDR2 (germline): MNHNY, SVGAGI (reference sequence). This CDR3 region has 16 residues. The CDR3 DNA reads TGTGCCAGCAGTTCCCTGGACGGAACAACTAATGAAAAACTGTTTTTT. Amino acids: CASSSLDGTTNEKLFF.

The rearrangement links TRBV28 to TRBJ1-5, with 10 bases identical to TRBD1. V lost 6 bases, J lost 2 bases, and 16 bases stayed unmatched. Germline CDR1 is MDHEN and CDR2 is SYDVKM. The CDR3 runs 19 residues. CDR3 protein: CASSLSRTGGGRGNQPQHF. CDR3 coding DNA: TGTGCCAGCAGCCTCAGTAGGACAGGGGGGGGGAGAGGCAATCAGCCCCAGCATTTT.

About this clone: Different DNA sequences within this sample yield the same CDR3. The DNA of the CDR3 is TGCAGCGGTCGGGGGGCGAACACTGAAGCTTTCTTT. It encodes CSGRGANTEAFF. The chain employs TRBV29-1 and TRBJ1-1; the D gene is possibly TRBD1 (6 bases). Germline CDR1 SQVTM, CDR2 ANQGSEA. V was shortened by 7 bases and J by 1 base, with 10 bases between the two germline ends. This CDR3 contains 12 residues.

This clone was seen once. This sequence joins TRBV10-3 and TRBJ2-1; 10 positions match TRBD2. Trimming at V came to 4 bases and at J to 3 bases, leaving 0 bases not matched to a gene. Per the germline V gene, CDR1 is ENHRY and CDR2 is SYGVKD. The CDR3 has 14 amino acids. Written as DNA, the CDR3 is TGTGCCATCAGTGGACTAGCGGGCTACAATGAGCAGTTCTTC. Amino acids: CAISGLAGYNEQFF.

This sequence joins TRBV7-8 and TRBJ2-5; TRBD2 matches 8 bases. The germline V gene encodes CDR1 SGHVS and CDR2 FQNEAQ. The CDR3 contains 18 residues. With V trimmed by 4 bases and J by 1 base, 14 bases remained unmatched. CDR3 region: CASSSLAWVGGAQETQYF. The CDR3 nucleotides are TGTGCCAGCAGCTCGCTGGCGTGGGTCGGGGGGGCCCAAGAGACCCAGTACTTC. The whole variable domain, filled in from reference TRBV7-8 and TRBJ2-5, reads GAGVSQSPRYKVAKRGQDVALRCDPISGHVSLFWYQQALGQGPEFLTYFQNEAQLDKSGLPSDRFFAERPEGSVSTLKIQRTQQEDSAVYLCASSSLAWVGGAQETQYFGPGTRLLVL.

CDR3: CASSPSGRITGELFF. CDR3 nucleotides: TGTGCCAGCAGCCCTAGCGGGAGGATCACCGGGGAGCTGTTTTTT. This chain joins TRBV11-2 and TRBJ2-2, with 11 bases that match TRBD2. CDR1 and CDR2 from the germline V gene are SGHAT and FQNNGV. The V and J ends lost 5 bases and 4 bases, in that order; junction bases with no gene match: 3. The CDR3 runs 15 residues.

This clone is a singleton in its sample. The J gene is TRBJ2-3, the V gene TRBV7-8, with D unresolved. The CDR3 runs 16 residues. CDR1 is SGHVS and CDR2 is FQNEAQ in the germline V gene. Between the trimmed V and J ends, which lost 2 bases and 0 bases, there was a span of 12 bases. DNA for the CDR3: TGTGCCAGCAGCTTATTCAGGACCGCAAGCACAGATACGCAGTATTTT. It encodes CASSLFRTASTDTQYF. The whole variable domain, filled in from reference TRBV7-8 and TRBJ2-3, reads GAGVSQSPRYKVAKRGQDVALRCDPISGHVSLFWYQQALGQGPEFLTYFQNEAQLDKSGLPSDRFFAERPEGSVSTLKIQRTQQEDSAVYLCASSLFRTASTDTQYFGPGTRLTVL.

This rearrangement joins TRBV7-2 to TRBJ1-3; D may be TRBD1 (6 bases). V lost 5 bases to trimming and J lost 12 bases, with 14 bases between them. Germline CDR1 and CDR2: SGHTA and FQGNSA. The CDR3 is 12 amino acids. CDR3 DNA: TGTGCCAGCAGCCCGCGAGGGGGGCACATATATTTT. Residues: CASSPRGGHIYF.

The V call is TRBV5-1, the J call TRBJ2-3; 11 nucleotides line up with TRBD2. Per germline, CDR1 SGHRS and CDR2 YFSETQ. The CDR3 sequence is 17 residues long. V was pared by 0 bases and J by 4 bases, with 7 bases of the junction left unmatched. Here the CDR3 reads CASSLAPTSGSPDTQYF. CDR3 bases: TGCGCCAGCAGCTTGGCCCCCACTAGCGGGAGTCCAGATACGCAGTATTTT.

This chain connects TRBV7-8 to TRBJ1-2; D is ambiguous. Trimming took 1 base from V and 3 from J, leaving 21 bases between them. Germline-derived CDR1 and CDR2 are SGHVS and FQNEAQ. The CDR3 length is 18 residues. The CDR3 spells CASSLGVSRIATDYGYTF. The DNA for the CDR3 is TGTGCCAGCAGCTTAGGAGTTAGTCGGATAGCTACTGACTATGGCTACACCTTC.

The chain couples TRBV6-1 to TRBJ2-4; 8 nucleotides match TRBD2. Germline values: CDR1 MNHNS, CDR2 SASEGT. The V segment lost 2 bases and the J segment 0 bases; nucleotides outside the gene matches: 12. The CDR3 is made up of 19 amino acids. The CDR3 region is CASSELGGGTKVAKNIQYF. The DNA for the CDR3 is TGTGCCAGCAGTGAACTCGGGGGGGGCACTAAAGTAGCCAAAAACATTCAGTACTTC.

This chain links TRBV2 with TRBJ1-6; possible D gene TRBD1, 5 bases. CDR3 length: 13 residues. Germline V gives CDR1 SNHLY, CDR2 FYNNEI. Trimming pared 8 bases from V and 8 bases from J, leaving 13 bases between. The CDR3, as DNA: TGTGCCAGCCTAGAGGGGCTAGATTCACCCCTCCACTTT. It is translated as CASLEGLDSPLHF.

The chain is built from TRBV4-2 and TRBJ1-3; possible D gene TRBD1, 6 bases. The germline V gene encodes CDR1 LGHNA and CDR2 YNFKEQ. The CDR3 covers 17 residues. V was pared by 1 base and J by 0 bases, with 13 bases between. CDR3 nucleotide sequence: TGTGCCAGCAGCCAAGTATCAGGACAGAACTCTGGAAACACCATATATTTT. Translating it yields CASSQVSGQNSGNTIYF.

CDR3: CASSSYSGGYNEQFF. The CDR3 DNA sequence: TGTGCCAGCAGCTCGTATAGCGGGGGGTACAATGAGCAGTTCTTC. The J gene is TRBJ2-1, the V gene TRBV7-6; 10 bases line up with TRBD2. Germline assignment: CDR1 SGHVS and CDR2 FNYEAQ. V gave up 4 bases and J gave up 4 bases; unmatched junction bases: 4. This CDR3 is 15 amino acids long.

CDR3 nucleotides: TGCGCCAGCAGCCCCGGACTAGCGGGGCCTAGCACCGGGGAGCTGTTTTTT. As protein: CASSPGLAGPSTGELFF. This chain uses TRBV5-1 with TRBJ2-2; TRBD2 agrees at 12 bases. V lost 4 bases to trimming and J lost 4 bases; unmatched junction nucleotides: 8. This CDR3 has 17 amino acids. The germline V gene has CDR1 SGHRS and CDR2 YFSETQ.